The T cell receptor (beta chain) under discussion was sequenced for a study of lymphopenia after photon versus proton radiotherapy. The CDR3 length is 13 residues. Per germline, CDR1 SSHAT and CDR2 FNYEAQ (reference sequence). With 2 bases removed from V and 7 bases from J, the gap between germline ends came to 10 bases. As regards this clone: As yet, its antigen is unknown.

Regarding the study as a whole: After the lymphocyte nadir, photon-treated repertoires showed oligoclonal expansion, especially of CD8+ Temra cells. Relative stability marked proton patients; photon patients lost diversity and naive cells.

Clones were read by immunoSEQ multiplex PCR, and TCRdb kept only the in-frame ones, dropping some. Among roughly 18,000 clones listed, approximately 84% were seen once. The sample in question was peripheral blood, obtained from a patient treated with photon-based radiotherapy. This TCR was recovered from a woman between 45 and 60 years old with pancreatic cancer. This sequence joins TRBV7-7 and TRBJ2-3; possibly TRBD1 for D (6 bases). CDR3 sequence reads: CASSLYGQNTQYF. CDR3 nucleotides: TGTGCCAGCAGCTTATATGGACAGAATACGCAGTATTTT.